These 32 T cell receptor beta chains were sequenced from one sample in a study of Graves' ophthalmopathy and Graves' hyperthyroidism. RNA transcripts provided the template for amplifying TCR beta CDR3 regions. Second-round multiplex PCR followed a first-round RT-PCR using HTBI primers. TCRdb called the multiplex PCR reads again in MiXCR, with one record for every CDR3 protein. The sample consists of hundreds of thousands of distinct CDR3 sequences, approximately 22% of them appearing once. Sequencing was performed on peripheral blood. The source of these receptors is a woman under 30 with stable Graves' hyperthyroidism. Some clones in this sample may be carry-over from other donors' samples.

The chain combines TRBV27 with TRBJ1-5, with TRBD1 as a possible D gene (5 bases). The germline gives CDR1 MNHEY, CDR2 SMNVEV (reference sequence). This CDR3 comprises 16 residues. Trimming took off 1 base at V and 2 bases at J, with 12 bases between the two ends. CDR3 in DNA: TGTGCCAGCAGTTTATGGGGGGGAGAGGGCAATCAGCCCCAGCATTTT. The encoded protein is CASSLWGGEGNQPQHF.

The V and J genes are TRBV18 and TRBJ2-7; 10 bases are a match to TRBD1. Germline V CDR1 and CDR2: KGHSH, LQKENI. This CDR3 is built from 14 residues. Trimming took 5 bases from V and 6 from J; bases not matched to a gene: 7. The CDR3 loop is CASSGDRGRREQYF. CDR3 coding DNA: TGTGCCAGCTCAGGGGACAGGGGTCGTCGCGAGCAGTACTTC. Full variable domain (missing parts from reference TRBV18 and TRBJ2-7): NAGVMQNPRHLVRRRGQEARLRCSPMKGHSHVYWYRQLPEEGLKFMVYLQKENIIDESGMPKERFSAEFPKEGPSILRIQQVVRGDSAAYFCASSGDRGRREQYFGPGTRLTVT.

V gene TRBV6-2 or TRBV6-3 combines with J gene TRBJ2-7, with D tentatively TRBD1 (6 bases). CDR1 and CDR2 from the germline V gene are MNHEY and SVGEGT. This CDR3 comprises 12 residues. Trimming removed 2 bases at V and 9 bases at J, with 11 bases between. DNA for the CDR3: TGTGCCAGCAGTTACCCTGACAGGAGGCAGTACTTC. It encodes CASSYPDRRQYF.

This clonotype appeared many times. The CDR3, as DNA: TGTGCCAGCAGTTTTTCAGGGTTCTCGAAAGCTTTCTTT. Protein: CASSFSGFSKAFF. V is TRBV12-3 or TRBV12-4 and J is TRBJ1-1; maybe TRBD1 (5 bases). V was cut by 3 bases and J by 9 bases, with 14 bases left in between. CDR3 length equals 13 residues.

This clonotype was detected many times. V usage is TRBV10-3 and J usage is TRBJ1-2; the match to TRBD1 covers 9 bases. V shed 5 bases, J shed 2 bases, and the junction held 6 bases outside the gene matches. The CDR3 runs to 15 residues. Per the germline V gene, CDR1 is ENHRY and CDR2 is SYGVKD. This chain's CDR3 is CAISQWTGDNYGYTF. The CDR3 DNA follows: TGTGCCATCAGTCAATGGACAGGGGACAACTATGGCTACACCTTC.

The V call is TRBV14, the J call TRBJ2-4, with 9 bases aligning to TRBD1. Germline V gene sequence: CDR1 SGHDN, CDR2 FVKESK. With V trimmed by 2 bases and J by 6 bases, 2 bases remained unmatched. The CDR3 has 14 residues. CDR3 nucleotides: TGTGCCAGCAGCCAATCGGACAGGGGAAACATTCAGTACTTC. It yields the protein CASSQSDRGNIQYF.

For this clonotype: A much larger clone lies a single base off, so this may be a read error. The conserved final phenylalanine or tryptophan is absent from the CDR3, which likely points to a read error. V usage is TRBV2 and J usage is TRBJ2-7; 7 nucleotides agree with TRBD1. V lost 9 bases and J lost 2; bases outside the gene matches: 4. The germline V gene encodes CDR1 SNHLY and CDR2 FYNNEI. This CDR3 is built from 12 residues. CDR3 region: CASRDSPYEQYL. The CDR3 nucleotides are TGTGCCAGTCGGGACAGCCCCTACGAGCAGTACTTG.

Many counts were recorded for this clonotype. This rearrangement joins TRBV28 to TRBJ1-5; no clear D gene. V was clipped by 3 bases and J by 1 base, with 7 bases between them. Germline lookup yields CDR1 MDHEN and CDR2 SYDVKM. The CDR3 totals 14 residues. The CDR3 is CASSFQLSNQPQHF. CDR3 DNA sequence: TGTGCCAGCAGTTTTCAACTAAGCAATCAGCCCCAGCATTTT. Complete variable domain (other parts from reference TRBV28 and TRBJ1-5): DVKVTQSSRYLVKRTGEKVFLECVQDMDHENMFWYRQDPGLGLRLIYFSYDVKMKEKGDIPEGYSVSREKKERFSLILESASTNQTSMYLCASSFQLSNQPQHFGDGTRLSIL.

This chain links TRBV27 with TRBJ2-2; no clear D. CDR1 and CDR2 from the germline V gene are MNHEY and SMNVEV (reference sequence). The CDR3 is 15 residues long. Trimming shortened V by 6 bases and J by 0 bases, and 11 bases separated the two germline ends. DNA of the CDR3: TGTGCCAGCAGGGAGATCGGAGCGAACACCGGGGAGCTGTTTTTT. Residues: CASREIGANTGELFF.

This clonotype was seen at least ten times. This chain uses TRBV6-1 with TRBJ2-7; D remains ambiguous. This CDR3 has 13 residues. Deletions cut 5 bases from V and 2 bases from J, with 10 bases between. Germline V gene sequence: CDR1 MNHNS, CDR2 SASEGT. CDR3 sequence (DNA): TGTGCCAGCAGTCAAGTGTTTCCCTACGAGCAGTACTTC. It is translated as CASSQVFPYEQYF.

This clonotype has only a few counts. This chain joins TRBV4-1 and TRBJ1-2; unclear D gene. The V gene lost 1 base and the J gene lost 3 bases, with 12 bases spanning the gap. The CDR3 extends over 15 amino acids. CDR1 and CDR2 (germline): MGHRA, YSYEKL. Here the CDR3 reads CASSQVLGTYYGYTF. The DNA for the CDR3 is TGCGCCAGCAGCCAAGTTCTGGGAACGTACTATGGCTACACCTTC.

The V call is TRBV12-3 or TRBV12-4, the J call TRBJ1-2, with D possibly TRBD1 on 6 matching bases. V lost 6 bases, J lost 4 bases, and 18 bases lay in between. This CDR3 is 15 amino acids long. The CDR3 sequence: CASSPRPGGAYGYTF. Here the CDR3 DNA reads TGTGCCAGCAGCCCGCGGCCGGGGGGCGCCTATGGCTACACCTTC.

This sequence joins TRBV27 and TRBJ2-7, with 10 bases identical to TRBD1. This CDR3 region has 15 residues. Germline loops: CDR1 MNHEY, CDR2 SMNVEV (reference sequence). V shed 5 bases and J 5 bases; nucleotides not matched to a gene: 9. The CDR3 DNA reads as TGTGCCAGCAGTCATTTGGGACAGGGGATCCACGAGCAGTACTTC. Its protein product is CASSHLGQGIHEQYF.

In this sample, this clonotype turned up many times. V usage is TRBV19 and J usage is TRBJ1-1; D gene unclear. The germline gives CDR1 LNHDA, CDR2 SQIVND (reference sequence). Trimming removed 7 bases at V and 0 bases at J, with 15 bases between. The CDR3 is 15 residues long. The CDR3 bases are TGTGCCAGTACAACCGGCGGGAACATGAACACTGAAGCTTTCTTT. This codes for CASTTGGNMNTEAFF.

This clonotype was observed at least ten times. The chain carries TRBV7-8 and TRBJ2-7, with D unresolved. V lost 5 bases, J lost 5 bases, and 25 bases lay in between. Germline V gene data show CDR1 as SGHVS and CDR2 as FQNEAQ. The CDR3 sequence is 17 residues long. CDR3 protein: CASSQTLRSDRLHEQYF. The CDR3, as DNA: TGTGCCAGCAGCCAAACTCTTCGTTCAGATCGGTTGCACGAGCAGTACTTC.

This clonotype appeared many times. This sequence joins TRBV12-3 or TRBV12-4 and TRBJ2-2; 8 positions match TRBD1. Trimming removed 2 bases from V and 4 bases from J; junction bases left unmatched: 15. CDR3 length equals 19 residues. The CDR3 coding sequence is TGTGCCAGCAGTTTAAGGACAGGGATTAAGCGTGGGGGCACCGGGGAGCTGTTTTTT. This encodes CASSLRTGIKRGGTGELFF.

This clonotype was observed at least ten times. This chain uses TRBV6-1 with TRBJ2-7; TRBD1 matches 9 bases. Losses at the gene ends were 6 bases for V and 3 bases for J; bases not matched to a gene: 6. The germline V gene has CDR1 MNHNS and CDR2 SASEGT. CDR3 size: 14 residues. CDR3 residues: CASREPGQGYEQYF. CDR3 DNA sequence: TGTGCCAGCAGGGAACCGGGACAGGGCTACGAGCAGTACTTC.

In this sample, this clonotype turned up a few times. This chain uses TRBV6-5 with TRBJ2-7; TRBD1 aligns across 10 bases. This CDR3 comprises 16 residues. Trimming cost V 0 bases and J 1 base; bases outside gene matches: 3. Germline CDR1 reads MNHEY; CDR2 reads SVGAGI. The CDR3 loop reads CASSYSLGQGSYEQYF. For the CDR3, the DNA is TGTGCCAGCAGTTACTCGCTGGGACAGGGGTCCTACGAGCAGTACTTC.

The sample holds a few counts of this clonotype. The chain is built from TRBV10-3 and TRBJ1-1; D remains unclear. V was clipped by 3 bases and J by 4 bases, with 18 bases between them. The CDR3 runs 16 residues. The germline V gene has CDR1 ENHRY and CDR2 SYGVKD. DNA for the CDR3: TGTGCCATCAGTGATGGGATCGGCAGCCGGGCCACTGAAGCTTTCTTT. This gives the protein CAISDGIGSRATEAFF.

The chain joins TRBV20-1 to TRBJ1-2, with 7 bases that match TRBD1. V dropped 6 bases and J dropped 0; count of bases not matched to a gene: 4. CDR1 and CDR2 (germline): DFQATT, SNEGSKA (reference sequence). CDR3 length: 13 residues. As DNA, the CDR3 is TGCAGTGCCTGGGACAGCACTAACTATGGCTACACCTTC. As protein: CSAWDSTNYGYTF.

This rearrangement joins TRBV19 to TRBJ2-5; 7 bases are a match to TRBD1. There are 17 residues in the CDR3. The germline CDR1 and CDR2 sequences are LNHDA and SQIVND (reference sequence). V lost 1 base and J lost 7; bases outside the gene matches: 15. The CDR3 DNA follows: TGTGCCAGTAGTATAGCCCCCATCGGACAGGCAACCCCGACCCAGTACTTC. Protein sequence: CASSIAPIGQATPTQYF.

This clonotype was recorded many times. This rearrangement joins TRBV2 to TRBJ2-2; 12 nucleotides align to TRBD2. The V gene's germline CDR1 is SNHLY and CDR2 FYNNEI. Trimming removed 6 bases from V and 4 bases from J; junction bases left unmatched: 6. The CDR3 runs to 16 residues. Written as DNA, the CDR3 is TGTGCCAGCAGGCTAGCGGGGGGGCAAGGCACCGGGGAGCTGTTTTTT. Its translation: CASRLAGGQGTGELFF.

This clonotype was counted ten times or more. The J gene is TRBJ2-7, the V gene TRBV6-2 or TRBV6-3; D might be TRBD2 (7 bases). Per the germline V gene, CDR1 is MNHEY and CDR2 is SVGEGT. There are 18 residues in the CDR3. Trimming stripped 7 bases from V and 0 bases from J, with 25 bases between. CDR3 bases: TGTGCCAGCAAGAGGGGGGGCTCCTACTTTCGGGACTCCTACGAGCAGTACTTC. Its translation is CASKRGGSYFRDSYEQYF.

At least ten counts were recorded for this clonotype. This chain links TRBV6-1 with TRBJ2-7; 8 nucleotides match TRBD1. The CDR3 consists of 15 residues. Germline V gene data show CDR1 as MNHNS and CDR2 as SASEGT. With 6 bases clipped from V and 7 bases from J, the junction kept 14 bases outside the gene matches. This chain's CDR3 is CASSSHRGLVLEQYF. The DNA of the CDR3 is TGTGCCAGCAGCTCCCACAGGGGGTTGGTTTTGGAGCAGTACTTC.

There are many counts of this clonotype. This chain uses TRBV11-2 with TRBJ1-2; D may be TRBD1 (5 bases). Germline CDR1 and CDR2: SGHAT and FQNNGV. Trimming left V 4 bases short and J 4 bases short, with 13 bases between. CDR3 length: 14 residues. CDR3 loop: CASSSVRDLYGYTF. DNA for the CDR3: TGTGCCAGCAGCTCGGTGCGGGACCTCTATGGCTACACCTTC.

Many counts were recorded for this clonotype. This chain joins TRBV12-3 or TRBV12-4 and TRBJ1-2; unclear D gene. The V end was cut by 4 bases, the J end by 6 bases, with 12 bases between. The CDR3 extends over 13 amino acids. Here the CDR3 reads CASSSGRTNGYTF. The CDR3 nucleotides read TGTGCCAGCAGTTCGGGCAGGACGAATGGCTACACCTTC.

This clonotype was detected many times. A read error may produce the germline difference seen at one junction end. The CDR3: CSARDQAAGGYIKYF. CDR3 coding DNA: TGCAGTGCTAGAGATCAAGCAGCGGGGGGATACATTAAGTACTTC. The chain links TRBV20-1 to TRBJ2-4, with 9 bases aligning to TRBD2. CDR1 is DFQATT, CDR2 SNEGSKA, per germline (reference sequence). There are 15 residues in the CDR3.

This clonotype was found many times. CDR3 sequence: CASSYTDTDGYTF. CDR3 nucleotide sequence: TGTGCCAGCAGTTACACGGACACCGATGGCTACACCTTC. J is TRBJ1-2 and V is TRBV6-5, with a weak D call TRBD1 (5 bases). The length of the CDR3 is 13 residues. The germline V and J ends were trimmed by 2 bases and 6 bases, with 10 bases remaining between them. CDR1 MNHEY and CDR2 SVGAGI come from the germline V gene.

The chain carries TRBV11-1 and TRBJ2-2; TRBD2 agrees at 12 bases. V dropped 5 bases and J dropped 9; count of bases not matched to a gene: 10. Germline CDR1 reads SGHAT; CDR2 reads FQDESV (reference sequence). The CDR3 has 16 residues. CDR3 protein: CASSHGPSGRGWELFF. The DNA for the CDR3 is TGTGCCAGCAGCCATGGTCCTAGCGGGAGGGGCTGGGAGCTGTTTTTT.

The J gene is TRBJ1-5, the V gene TRBV28; possibly TRBD1 for D (6 bases). Trimming stripped 1 base from V and 4 bases from J, with 17 bases between. The CDR3 is 17 amino acids. The germline V gene has CDR1 MDHEN and CDR2 SYDVKM. The CDR3 coding sequence is TGTGCCAGCAGTTTATCCTTAGGGGGGGGGGGGAATCAGCCCCAGCATTTT. Protein product: CASSLSLGGGGNQPQHF.

This clonotype has only a few counts. The gene calls are TRBV7-3 and TRBJ2-7; 12 bases line up with TRBD1. The germline CDR1 and CDR2 sequences are SGHTA and FQGTGA. The CDR3 is 16 residues long. Trimming cost V 1 base and J 7 bases; bases outside gene matches: 8. The CDR3 is CASSLIGGQGAKEQYF. The CDR3, as DNA: TGTGCCAGCAGCTTAATTGGGGGACAGGGGGCTAAAGAGCAGTACTTC.

This clonotype came up many times. The chain combines TRBV2 with TRBJ2-7; 10 bases map to TRBD1. Germline V gene sequence: CDR1 SNHLY, CDR2 FYNNEI. V was clipped by 6 bases and J by 3 bases; unmatched bases: 5. The CDR3 has 14 residues. Written as DNA, the CDR3 is TGTGCCAGCAGGGCCGGACAGGGGGTCTACGAGCAGTACTTC. Protein: CASRAGQGVYEQYF.